This T cell receptor beta chain was documented in a study of shared clonotypes between healthy human individuals (dated by TCRdb to the early 2020s). With regard to the full study: A few men and a couple of women, aged 18 to 49 years, made up the cohort. The study deeply sequenced blood TCR repertoires of about 5 healthy adults to estimate repertoire size and the extent of clonotype sharing between individuals. For each donor, CD4 naive and CD4 memory were each run on three plates, CD8 naive on two plates, and CD8 memory on one plate. To increase sequencing depth and limit assay-specific biases, different laboratories used diverse techniques to prepare libraries and sequence TCR repertoires. Each donor's leukapheresis produced roughly between about 0.8 and 10 billion PBMCs. Broader findings and caveats from the paper: Larger estimated clonotype richness was generally found for naive subsets than for memory subsets. Rarefaction of sorted-subset datasets indicated incomplete sequencing despite the large sequencing depth. Pairwise subsampling indicated that sequencing depth was expected to affect the degree of clonotype sharing among donors. Sharing across several donors was observed for approximately 5% of naive CD4, 3% to 4% of naive CD8, about 2.5% of memory CD4, and about 0.4% of memory CD8 clonotypes. Only blood was sampled, and tissue TCR repertoires likely differ from those in blood. Compared with non-shared clonotypes, clonotypes shared by all four sorted-subset donors had higher generation probabilities. The genetic and exposure-history diversity represented was limited by the small number of donors.

The CDR3 goes from the cysteine to the phenylalanine over 15 residues. Only the CDR3 DNA stays, 45 bases, in frame from base 1. V trim: 10 bases; J trim: 2 bases; unmatched bases: 12. The germline V gene supplies CDR1 ENHRY and CDR2 SYGVKD. This clone was counted once. Its target antigen remains unknown. Nothing much larger sits one base from this clone, and base qualities are not available. Using the deep immunoSEQ assay, TCR CDR3 regions were amplified from genomic DNA by multiplex PCR. Extracted genomic DNA from each cell subset was spread evenly across all wells of several immunoSEQ 96-well plates, with each plate serving as a replicate. For sorted subsets, approximately 190 ng of genomic DNA, equivalent to 25,000 to 35,000 T cell genomes, went into each replicate PCR. Purified libraries were measured with a Qubit 3.0 fluorometer, size-checked on a Bioanalyzer 2100, and measured again with the KAPA Library Quantification kit. Each immunoSEQ 96-well plate was sequenced on its own single-read 150-cycle Illumina NextSeq 550 flow cell. In the source study's methods: Because only junctional sequences without quality scores were contained in the immunoSEQ output, filtering matching that applied to full-length reads could not be performed. To assign V/J genes and CDR3, sequences were annotated against IMGT germline references using PyIR, a Python wrapper for IgBLAST v1.9. Reads were removed for weak V/J assignments (E-value above 1e-6), missing CDR3, stop codons, out-of-frame junctions, or ambiguous translated residues. V3J clonotypes were defined by identical inferred V gene, J gene, and CDR3 amino acid sequence. Percentage overlap between repertoires was computed as shared unique clonotypes divided by the size of the smaller repertoire. Three approaches were used to assess repertoire richness: RTK rarefaction, the Chao1 estimator, and Recon v2.1 estimates of unobserved clonotypes. Generation probabilities for all TCRbeta clonotypes obtained by the gDNA method from several donors were computed using OLGA. Here the immuneACCESS table is served through TCRdb, limited to in-frame sequences with V and J called. Missing clones are a known gap in these copies; in checked studies unresolved V genes cover under half, and the rest lacks a known reason. From that table come the V and J calls and clone size; the DNA was used to work out D and trimming. The sample table lists roughly 770,000 clones, about 96% of them with a count of one. The ten largest account for over 0.2% of the sample.

For the CD8 naive samples, CD45RO-negative cells were positively selected for CCR7, yielding a CD45RA+CCR7+ population from which TemRA cells were excluded. Donors were healthy HIV-negative adults with no recently reported acute infections or vaccinations. Only Caucasian adults living in Nashville, Tennessee, USA were represented among the donors. Blood was collected by leukapheresis, and PBMCs were isolated by Ficoll-Histopaque density gradient centrifugation and then cryopreserved in liquid nitrogen vapor phase. Analytical flow cytometry was used to check the purity and quantity of each magnetically sorted T cell population. Genomic DNA was isolated from every sorted fraction and measured by UV absorbance on a Nanodrop 2000c.

The rearrangement combines TRBV10-3 with TRBJ2-7, with 9 bases matching TRBD2. The origin of this receptor is a man younger than 45 in good health. The specimen sequenced was naive CD8+ T cells sorted from blood. The intended sense of this specimen's cell subset or site label: CD45RA+CCR7+. The nucleotides are TGTGCCACCGGTACCGGGGCTAGCGGGACCTACGAGCAGTACTTC. It translates to CATGTGASGTYEQYF.